This T cell receptor beta chain was identified during a study of beta chain features in type 1 diabetes. General observations from the study: TCRB CDR3s from Type 1 diabetes patients were moderately but significantly shorter in all four CD4+ subsets.

The V gene end was trimmed by 6 bases and the J gene end by 1 base; junction bases not matched to a gene: 6. CDR3 length: 15 residues. Germline V CDR1 and CDR2: LGHNA, YSLEER. In its sample, this clone was seen once. Its antigen is not identified. Expressed TCRB transcripts were sequenced after all isolated RNA was converted to cDNA. TCRdb keeps only in-frame clones here, not all; method: immunoSEQ multiplex PCR. The profile covers about 370,000 clones, with around 10% appearing a single time and 0.55% to 0.75% taken by the ten largest. This TCR was recovered from a man aged 25-40 years with type 1 diabetes. V is TRBV4-3 and J is TRBJ1-2; TRBD1 matches 9 bases. The material sequenced was central memory CD4+ T cells from blood. The CDR3 bases are TGCGCCAGCAGTTACGGGACAGGGTTTAACTATGGCTACACCTTC. It translates to CASSYGTGFNYGYTF.